A selection of T cell receptor beta chains follows, all from one sample in a study of blood T cell repertoires in COVID-19. Sequencing used immunoSEQ multiplex PCR; TCRdb keeps in-frame clones, though not all of them. The table has 390,000 or so clones, roughly nine tenths seen once. Sequenced: peripheral blood. These receptors were taken from a woman in her thirties with COVID-19, enrolled during active disease. Both conserved end residues are part of each CDR3. A D gene is named only where the DNA matches it firmly. Rows may omit the clone size; those that give it use once, few, many or a size class.

>NA|TRBV4-3|NA|TRBJ1-4
CASSQGLSNNEKLFF
TGCGCCAGCAGCCAAGGACTATCGAACAATGAAAAACTGTTTTTT
>TRBD1|TRBV6-5|NA|TRBJ1-1
CASSSQTGVGTEAFF
TGTGCCAGCAGTTCTCAGACAGGGGTCGGGACTGAAGCTTTCTTT
>NA|TRBV19|once|TRBJ2-2
CASSIGHRVNTGELFF
TGTGCCAGTAGTATAGGCCACAGGGTTAACACCGGGGAGCTGTTTTTT
>NA|TRBV4-3|NA|TRBJ1-3
CASSQVAGNTIYF
TGCGCCAGCAGCCAAGTGGCAGGAAACACCATATATTTT
>NA|TRBV5-4|NA|TRBJ1-2
CASSLGTANYGYTF
TGTGCCAGCAGCTTGGGGACAGCTAACTATGGCTACACCTTC
>NA|TRBV27|NA|TRBJ2-1
CASSFQGIGNEQFF
TGTGCCAGCAGTTTCCAGGGTATAGGCAATGAGCAGTTCTTC
>NA|TRBV5-4|NA|TRBJ2-7
CASSWTGGDEQYF
TGTGCCAGCAGCTGGACGGGGGGCGACGAGCAGTACTTC
>TRBD1|TRBV6-5|NA|TRBJ2-7
CASSNLQGTSGEQYF
TGTGCCAGCAGTAACCTACAGGGGACCTCAGGGGAGCAGTACTTC
>NA|TRBV3-1/TRBV3-2|NA|TRBJ2-7
CASSQEREQYF
TGTGCCAGCAGCCAAGAACGGGAGCAGTACTTC
>NA|TRBV4-3|once|TRBJ2-6
CASSQGPGPSSGANVLTF
TGCGCCAGCAGCCAAGGTCCAGGGCCAAGCTCTGGGGCCAACGTCCTGACTTTC
>NA|TRBV6-6|NA|TRBJ1-2
CASSLGERVDSYGSGYTF
TGTGCCAGCAGTCTAGGTGAGAGAGTGGACAGCTATGGATCTGGCTACACCTTC
>TRBD2|TRBV9|NA|TRBJ2-1
CASSVGLAGSDEQFF
TGTGCCAGCAGCGTAGGACTAGCGGGAAGCGATGAGCAGTTCTTC
>TRBD1|TRBV2|NA|TRBJ1-2
CASSPAGGIYGYTF
TGTGCCAGCAGTCCCGCAGGGGGGATCTATGGCTACACCTTC
>TRBD1|TRBV28|few|TRBJ1-5
CASSLSQGARYSSNQPQHF
TGTGCCAGCAGTTTATCTCAGGGGGCGCGGTATAGTAGCAATCAGCCCCAGCATTTT
>NA|TRBV21-1|NA|TRBJ1-5
CASGFRDNQPQHF
TGTGCCAGCGGCTTCCGGGACAATCAGCCCCAGCATTTT
>NA|TRBV5-4|NA|TRBJ1-4
CASSSSTFGRRGEKLFF
TGTGCCAGCAGCTCATCGACGTTCGGCAGAAGGGGAGAAAAACTGTTTTTT
>TRBD1|TRBV5-1|NA|TRBJ2-7
CASSLVQGAREQYF
TGCGCCAGCAGCTTGGTACAGGGGGCGAGGGAGCAGTACTTC
>TRBD2|TRBV12-5|NA|TRBJ2-1
CASGASGMSNDEQFF
TGTGCTAGTGGCGCTAGCGGGATGTCTAACGATGAGCAGTTCTTC
>NA|TRBV11-2|NA|TRBJ1-1
CASSSQATEAFF
TGTGCCAGCAGCTCCCAGGCCACTGAAGCTTTCTTT
>NA|TRBV5-1|NA|TRBJ2-2
CASSLRFGNTGELFF
TGCGCCAGCAGCTTGCGGTTCGGGAACACCGGGGAGCTGTTTTTT
>TRBD1|TRBV10-3|NA|TRBJ1-2
CATQGEDRDYGYTF
TGTGCCACCCAGGGGGAGGACAGGGACTATGGCTACACCTTC
>TRBD1|TRBV18|NA|TRBJ2-5
CASSRGQGFYVEETQYF
TGTGCCAGCTCACGGGGACAGGGATTCTATGTGGAAGAGACCCAGTACTTC